This T cell receptor (beta chain) was recorded in a study of OX40 agonist ivuxolimab in advanced cancers. This table comes from immunoSEQ multiplex PCR, and its TCRdb copy is limited to in-frame clones, with some not included. The sample lists fewer than 100,000 clones; roughly four fifths were seen once. There are 11 residues in the CDR3. Germline V gene lookup returns CDR1 SQVTM and CDR2 ANQGSEA. V shed 0 bases and J shed 7 bases, with 6 bases lying between them. Sequenced material: CD4+ or CD8+ T cells sorted from blood, taken in a trial of the OX40 agonist ivuxolimab. The clonotype originates from an adult with an advanced solid tumor such as melanoma, head and neck, liver or kidney cancer. The chain combines TRBV29-1 with TRBJ1-2; tentative D call: TRBD1 (5 bases). This CDR3 reads CSVEDGGGYTF. In DNA form, the CDR3 reads TGCAGCGTTGAAGATGGGGGTGGCTACACCTTC. The full variable domain, completed using reference TRBV29-1 and TRBJ1-2, is SAVISQKPSRDICQRGTSLTIQCQVDSQVTMMFWYRQQPGQSLTLIATANQGSEATYESGFVIDKFPISRPNLTFSTLTVSNMSPEDSSIYLCSVEDGGGYTFGSGTRLTVV.